The source of this TCR beta chain is a study of shared clonotypes between healthy human individuals. Study findings and constraints: For naive CD4 cells, roughly 5% of clonotypes were shared across a handful of donors.

The repertoire was sequenced with immunoSEQ multiplex PCR; TCRdb's copy has only in-frame clones and lacks some. The sample contains millions of clones, roughly 91% of which appear only once. Germline CDR1 and CDR2: GTSNPN and SVGIG (reference sequence). Trimming took 0 bases from V and 3 from J, leaving 18 bases between them. The CDR3 has 17 residues. Points on this clone: Its specificity is unknown.

Naive CD8 cells lacked CD45RO, underwent positive selection for CCR7 and left out terminally differentiated effector memory CD45RA+ cells. Sequencing used naive CD8+ T cells from PBMCs. This receptor was identified in a man between 18 and 35 years old in good health. Some clones in this sample may be carry-over from other donors' samples. The V and J genes are TRBV30 and TRBJ2-1, with D possibly being TRBD1 (6 bases). The CDR3 DNA reads TGTGCCTGGAGTGTACCGGGACAACGATCCGACTACAATGAGCAGTTCTTC. Protein sequence: CAWSVPGQRSDYNEQFF. Variable domain in full (rest from reference TRBV30 and TRBJ2-1): SQTIHQWPATLVQPVGSPLSLECTVEGTSNPNLYWYRQAAGRGLQLLFYSVGIGQISSEVPQNLSASRPQDRQFILSSKKLLLSDSGFYLCAWSVPGQRSDYNEQFFGPGTRLTVL.